These 8 T cell receptor beta chains originate from one sample sequenced in a study of T cell responses to AZD1222 COVID-19 vaccine. The table came from immunoSEQ multiplex PCR; TCRdb's copy has only in-frame clones and leaves some out. Here the sample spans 120,000 or so clones, approximately 85% being singletons. The sequencing used peripheral blood, collected on day 0 of AZD1222 vaccination. The receptors shown here come from an adult in good health.

The chain is built from TRBV5-1 and TRBJ1-2; the D gene is possibly TRBD1 (5 bases). The CDR3 is 15 amino acids. Trimming pared 0 bases from V and 2 bases from J, leaving 11 bases between. In germline, CDR1 is SGHRS, CDR2 YFSETQ. The CDR3 loop is CASSLAWGINYGYTF. As DNA, the CDR3 is TGCGCCAGCAGCTTGGCTTGGGGCATCAACTATGGCTACACCTTC.

The rearrangement uses TRBV15 and TRBJ1-1, with a weak D call TRBD1 (5 bases). The CDR3 runs 13 residues. Germline loops: CDR1 LNHNV, CDR2 YYDKDF (reference sequence). Between the trimmed V and J ends, which lost 3 bases and 3 bases, there was a span of 8 bases. This chain's CDR3 is CATSSTGDTEAFF. The CDR3 DNA is TGTGCCACCAGCAGTACAGGAGACACTGAAGCTTTCTTT.

This clone showed up just a few times. The V and J genes are TRBV24-1 and TRBJ2-7; 10 bases map to TRBD1. Germline values: CDR1 KGHDR, CDR2 SFDVKD. The CDR3 runs 13 residues. After removal of 10 bases from V and 3 bases from J, the junction contained 5 bases not matched to a gene. CDR3 sequence reads: CATGTGDFYEQYF. Written as DNA, the CDR3 is TGTGCCACAGGGACAGGGGATTTCTACGAGCAGTACTTC.

A note on this clone: At one end, the junction sequence differs from germline, possibly due to a read error. The rearrangement joins TRBV7-7 to TRBJ1-4; 9 bases line up with TRBD1. The CDR3 is 14 residues long. Germline V gene lookup returns CDR1 SSHAT and CDR2 FNYEAQ (reference sequence). The CDR3 protein is CASSRTGVGEKLFF. CDR3 in DNA: TGTGCTAGCAGCCGGACAGGGGTGGGCGAAAAACTGTTTTTT.

V usage is TRBV9 and J usage is TRBJ2-3, with D possibly being TRBD2 (5 bases). Germline CDR1 and CDR2: SGDLS and YYNGEE. V gave up 0 bases and J gave up 1 base, with 9 bases separating them. The CDR3 consists of 15 residues. For the CDR3, the DNA is TGTGCCAGCAGCGTAGAGGTCGGGGGCACAGATACGCAGTATTTT. Translation gives CASSVEVGGTDTQYF. The variable domain in full, completed from reference TRBV9 and TRBJ2-3, reads DSGVTQTPKHLITATGQRVTLRCSPRSGDLSVYWYQQSLDQGLQFLIQYYNGEERAKGNILERFSAQQFPDLHSELNLSSLELGDSALYFCASSVEVGGTDTQYFGPGTRLTVL.

V and J are TRBV12-5 and TRBJ2-3; 7 nucleotides align to TRBD2. The CDR3 contains 16 residues. Germline lookup yields CDR1 LGHNT and CDR2 FRNRAP. Trimming removed 2 bases from V and 2 bases from J; junction bases left unmatched: 7. This chain's CDR3 is CASGLIPGLYTDTQYF. In DNA, the CDR3 is TGTGCTAGTGGTTTGATACCGGGACTATACACAGATACGCAGTATTTT.

Only one count was recorded for this clone. The identical CDR3 is also encoded by other nucleotide sequences in the sample. V usage is TRBV9 and J usage is TRBJ1-1, with unresolved D. The CDR3 is made up of 13 amino acids. CDR1 is SGDLS and CDR2 is YYNGEE in the germline V gene. With 0 bases removed from V and 1 base from J, the gap between germline ends came to 4 bases. The chain's CDR3 is CASSVGTNTEAFF. DNA for the CDR3: TGTGCCAGCAGCGTAGGTACGAACACTGAAGCTTTCTTT.

V is TRBV7-2 and J is TRBJ1-2, with D unresolved. V was trimmed by 4 bases and J by 7 bases, leaving 13 bases between them. This CDR3 is built from 13 residues. CDR1 is SGHTA, CDR2 FQGNSA, per germline. The CDR3 protein is CASSSGVTGGYTF. The CDR3 bases are TGTGCCAGCAGCTCCGGGGTTACCGGTGGCTACACCTTC.